The T cell receptor beta chain under discussion was sequenced for a study of blood T cell repertoires in COVID-19. Background on the study: In each case, the material was cDNA or gDNA derived from T cells, B-cell-depleted T cells, or PBMCs.

With 4 bases clipped from V and 7 bases from J, the junction kept 7 bases outside the gene matches. Germline V gives CDR1 LGHDT, CDR2 YNNKEL (reference sequence). This CDR3 is built from 14 residues. Libraries were prepared by immunoSEQ multiplex PCR; TCRdb keeps only in-frame clonotypes and omits some of them. Of 150,000 to 180,000 clones in the sample, 70% to 90% were seen once. Followed longitudinally, the Seattle patients had been enrolled during active infection. The material sequenced was peripheral blood. The sequence came from a man in his sixties with COVID-19, enrolled during active disease. The J gene is TRBJ1-2, the V gene TRBV3-1 (or the pseudogene TRBV3-2), with 9 bases matching TRBD1. This chain's CDR3 is CASSPGQGISGYTF. CDR3 DNA sequence: TGTGCCAGCAGCCCGGGACAGGGAATAAGTGGCTACACCTTC.